This T cell receptor beta chain was sequenced for a study of CXCR3-negative and CXCR3-positive naive CD8 T cells. Details on this clonotype: Its antigen remains unknown.

Germline CDR1 reads SGHRS; CDR2 reads YFSETQ. The length of the CDR3 is 13 residues. Libraries of TRB cDNA were made by 5' RACE and carried UMIs. For each CDR3 protein, TCRdb gives one entry from its re-call of the 5' RACE reads, without DNA. Its table lists under 9,000 distinct CDR3 sequences. Findings and caveats of the study: In cryopreserved cells, CXCR3 expression partially decreased, and fresh PBMCs were used in most assays. TRB CDR3 properties were used to infer TCR strength, and surface CD5 was comparable between naive subsets.

Sequencing was performed on naive CXCR3- CD8+ T cells from blood. The subset: CD45RO-CCR7+CD27+CD95- naive CD8+ T cells lacking CXCR3 (TNR3-). This chain connects TRBV5-1 to TRBJ2-7. The TCR sequence derives from a human donor in good health. Some clones in this sample may be carry-over from other donors' samples. This CDR3 is CASSLTESYEQYF.